One and the same sample provided the 4 T cell receptor beta chains below, sequenced in a study of shared clonotypes between healthy human individuals. CD45RO negativity and positive selection for CCR7 defined naive CD8 cells, a population that excluded terminally differentiated effector memory CD45RA+ cells. TCRdb's table, derived via immunoSEQ multiplex PCR, lists solely in-frame clones and lacks some. The sample carries hundreds of thousands of clones, approximately 95% recorded once. The material sequenced was naive CD8+ T cells sorted from blood. The receptors originated from a woman aged 25 to 39 in good health.

The rearrangement joins TRBV6-1 to TRBJ1-2, with D perhaps matching TRBD1 (5 bases). This CDR3 is 16 amino acids long. V was trimmed by 1 base and J by 7 bases, leaving 19 bases between them. Germline CDR1 and CDR2: MNHNS and SASEGT. The CDR3 protein is CASSEENRKTDPGYTF. The CDR3 DNA sequence: TGTGCCAGCAGTGAAGAGAACAGGAAGACGGACCCTGGCTACACCTTC.

The rearrangement uses TRBV6-6 and TRBJ2-7; D gene uncertain. The germline gives CDR1 MNHNY, CDR2 SVGAGI (reference sequence). V lost 7 bases and J lost 3, with 13 bases in between. This CDR3 is built from 13 residues. The CDR3: CASKPESFYEQYF. Written as DNA, the CDR3 is TGTGCCAGCAAGCCAGAATCCTTCTACGAGCAGTACTTC.

The J gene is TRBJ1-4, the V gene TRBV6-1; D call uncertain. V was shortened by 3 bases and J by 5 bases, with 7 bases between the two germline ends. Germline values: CDR1 MNHNS, CDR2 SASEGT. This CDR3 region has 13 residues. CDR3 region: CASSDTENEKLFF. The CDR3 nucleotides read TGTGCCAGCAGTGATACGGAAAATGAAAAACTGTTTTTT.

This clone was seen only a few times. The gene calls are TRBV4-2 and TRBJ1-2, with D possibly being TRBD1 (5 bases). The CDR3 covers 14 residues. Germline CDR1 and CDR2: LGHNA and YNFKEQ. V gave up 5 bases and J gave up 4 bases, with 14 bases separating them. CDR3 loop: CASSGSPGGYGYTF. Here the CDR3 DNA reads TGTGCCAGCAGCGGATCCCCGGGGGGCTATGGCTACACCTTC.